This T cell receptor (beta chain) was observed in a study of breast tumors, draining lymph nodes, adjacent tissues. Samples came from axillary lymph nodes draining the breast cancer. With regard to this clonotype: Its antigen is not identified.

In TCRdb, the multiplex PCR reads were re-called with MiXCR into one record per CDR3 protein. This table has 190,000 or so distinct CDR3 sequences, around 29% appearing once. Germline loops: CDR1 SGHRS, CDR2 YFSETQ. The V and J ends lost 10 bases and 2 bases, in that order; junction bases with no gene match: 30. The CDR3 covers 21 residues. Regarding the study as a whole: Tumor repertoires ranked between lymph nodes and nontumor tissue in diversity, with V and J gene preferences. Findings are consistent with lymph node origin and intratumoral expansion of most tumor T cells.

What was sequenced was axillary lymph node tissue. This receptor was identified in a female donor with breast cancer. Some clones in this sample may be carry-over from other donors' samples. The V call is TRBV5-1, the J call TRBJ2-5, with 9 positions matching TRBD2. CDR3 sequence (DNA): TGCGCCCCACGATCTTGGGAGGGGCCGGGGAGTGGGCTAGCGGGACAAGAGACCCAGTACTTC. Amino acids: CAPRSWEGPGSGLAGQETQYF.